A selection of T cell receptor beta chains follows, all from one sample in a study of T cell responses to AZD1222 COVID-19 vaccine. Here immunoSEQ multiplex PCR was the method, and the copy in TCRdb shows in-frame clones only, minus some. This sample carries under 130,000 clones, 88% of them seen once, and the ten largest clones take roughly 20%. The material sequenced was peripheral blood, taken on day 0 of AZD1222 vaccination. These receptors were collected from an adult in good health. The CDR3 runs from the conserved cysteine through the conserved F or W. A D gene is named only where the DNA matches it firmly. Not every row has a clone size; where given, it reads once, few, many or a size class.

j_call: TRBJ2-5
d_call: NA
v_call: TRBV7-2
clone_size: NA
cdr3_aa: CASSFLSQETQYF
cdr3_nt: TGTGCCAGCAGCTTTCTCTCCCAAGAGACCCAGTACTTC

j_call: TRBJ1-5
d_call: NA
v_call: TRBV27
clone_size: once
cdr3_aa: CASRERGPYTVYSNQPQHF
cdr3_nt: TGTGCCAGCAGAGAAAGAGGGCCGTATACTGTATATAGCAATCAGCCCCAGCATTTT

j_call: TRBJ1-2
d_call: NA
v_call: TRBV4-3
clone_size: NA
cdr3_aa: CASSQERPGGQDYGYTF
cdr3_nt: TGCGCCAGCAGCCAAGAGCGGCCGGGGGGGCAGGACTATGGCTACACCTTC

j_call: TRBJ1-1
d_call: NA
v_call: TRBV3-1/TRBV3-2
clone_size: NA
cdr3_aa: CASSQDTGRAFF
cdr3_nt: TGTGCCAGCAGCCAAGACACGGGGAGGGCTTTCTTT

j_call: TRBJ2-7
d_call: NA
v_call: TRBV6-2/TRBV6-3
clone_size: NA
cdr3_aa: CASSYAAARAYEQYF
cdr3_nt: TGTGCCAGCAGTTACGCGGCAGCAAGGGCCTACGAGCAGTACTTC

j_call: TRBJ1-2
d_call: NA
v_call: TRBV2
clone_size: NA
cdr3_aa: CASSDSGRVPTNYGYTF
cdr3_nt: TGTGCCAGCAGTGATTCCGGCCGGGTGCCCACTAACTATGGCTACACCTTC

j_call: TRBJ2-3
d_call: NA
v_call: TRBV5-1
clone_size: NA
cdr3_aa: CASSLESAPSTDTQYF
cdr3_nt: TGCGCCAGCAGCTTGGAGAGCGCGCCTAGCACAGATACGCAGTATTTT

j_call: TRBJ1-4
d_call: TRBD1
v_call: TRBV6-6
clone_size: few
cdr3_aa: CASSLTPRDRDVGEKLFF
cdr3_nt: TGTGCCAGCAGTCTCACCCCCCGGGACAGGGACGTTGGTGAAAAACTGTTTTTT

j_call: TRBJ2-7
d_call: NA
v_call: TRBV18
clone_size: NA
cdr3_aa: CASSPSGTWEQYF
cdr3_nt: TGTGCCAGCTCACCTTCGGGGACCTGGGAGCAGTACTTC

j_call: TRBJ2-1
d_call: NA
v_call: TRBV7-2
clone_size: NA
cdr3_aa: CASSPKVVIAGQNEQFF
cdr3_nt: TGTGCCAGCAGCCCTAAGGTGGTCATTGCAGGACAGAATGAGCAGTTCTTC

j_call: TRBJ1-5
d_call: TRBD1
v_call: TRBV7-9
clone_size: NA
cdr3_aa: CASTRGTGDQPQHF
cdr3_nt: TGTGCCAGCACCCGAGGGACAGGGGACCAGCCCCAGCATTTT

j_call: TRBJ1-4
d_call: NA
v_call: TRBV4-3
clone_size: NA
cdr3_aa: CASSQPGSVNEKLFF
cdr3_nt: TGCGCCAGCAGCCAACCGGGCTCCGTTAATGAAAAACTGTTTTTT

j_call: TRBJ1-6
d_call: NA
v_call: TRBV25-1
clone_size: NA
cdr3_aa: CASSEFGGGDVHF
cdr3_nt: TGTGCCAGCAGTGAATTCGGGGGGGGAGACGTCCACTTT

j_call: TRBJ1-6
d_call: TRBD1
v_call: TRBV5-1
clone_size: NA
cdr3_aa: CASSLAGTGNSPLHF
cdr3_nt: TGCGCCAGCAGCTTGGCTGGGACAGGAAATTCACCCCTCCACTTT

j_call: TRBJ2-5
d_call: NA
v_call: TRBV7-9
clone_size: NA
cdr3_aa: CASSPWPQETQYF
cdr3_nt: TGTGCCAGCAGCCCATGGCCTCAAGAGACCCAGTACTTC

j_call: TRBJ1-1
d_call: NA
v_call: TRBV6-5
clone_size: once
cdr3_aa: CASSYSMGPFTEAFF
cdr3_nt: TGTGCCAGCAGTTACTCGATGGGGCCCTTCACTGAAGCTTTCTTT

j_call: TRBJ2-7
d_call: NA
v_call: TRBV10-2
clone_size: NA
cdr3_aa: CASSEFGSWTTYEQYF
cdr3_nt: TGCGCCAGCAGTGAGTTTGGGTCATGGACCACCTACGAGCAGTACTTC

j_call: TRBJ1-6
d_call: NA
v_call: TRBV7-8
clone_size: NA
cdr3_aa: CASSFTQGQIENSPLHF
cdr3_nt: TGTGCCAGCAGCTTCACCCAGGGACAAATAGAAAATTCACCCCTCCACTTT

j_call: TRBJ1-5
d_call: NA
v_call: TRBV6-2/TRBV6-3
clone_size: NA
cdr3_aa: CASSYQLREGGNQPQHF
cdr3_nt: TGTGCCAGCAGTTACCAACTCCGTGAGGGAGGCAATCAGCCCCAGCATTTT

j_call: TRBJ2-1
d_call: NA
v_call: TRBV7-2
clone_size: NA
cdr3_aa: CASSTTHVGSNEQFF
cdr3_nt: TGTGCCAGCAGCACGACCCACGTGGGGAGTAATGAGCAGTTCTTC

j_call: TRBJ2-7
d_call: NA
v_call: TRBV7-6
clone_size: NA
cdr3_aa: CASSLAGGVGYEQYF
cdr3_nt: TGTGCCAGCAGCTTAGCGGGGGGCGTTGGCTACGAGCAGTACTTC

j_call: TRBJ2-1
d_call: TRBD2
v_call: TRBV7-8
clone_size: NA
cdr3_aa: CASRGTSGYNEQFF
cdr3_nt: TGTGCCAGCCGCGGGACTAGCGGTTACAATGAGCAGTTCTTC

j_call: TRBJ1-2
d_call: NA
v_call: TRBV5-1
clone_size: NA
cdr3_aa: CASSSFVGEQGYTF
cdr3_nt: TGCGCCAGCAGCTCGTTTGTAGGGGAACAAGGCTACACCTTC

j_call: TRBJ2-1
d_call: TRBD1
v_call: TRBV7-2
clone_size: NA
cdr3_aa: CASSLVSGQGAYNEQFF
cdr3_nt: TGTGCCAGCAGCTTAGTTTCAGGACAGGGGGCCTACAATGAGCAGTTCTTC

j_call: TRBJ2-5
d_call: TRBD2
v_call: TRBV3-1/TRBV3-2
clone_size: NA
cdr3_aa: CASSPGLAGRPQYF
cdr3_nt: TGTGCCAGCAGCCCGGGACTAGCGGGGAGACCCCAGTACTTC

j_call: TRBJ1-2
d_call: TRBD1
v_call: TRBV27
clone_size: NA
cdr3_aa: CASSLTGLYGYTF
cdr3_nt: TGTGCCAGCAGTTTGACAGGGCTCTATGGCTACACCTTC

j_call: TRBJ1-5
d_call: TRBD1
v_call: TRBV18
clone_size: NA
cdr3_aa: CASSTSTGASQPQHF
cdr3_nt: TGTGCCAGCTCGACCAGTACAGGGGCGAGTCAGCCCCAGCATTTT

j_call: TRBJ1-2
d_call: NA
v_call: TRBV6-5
clone_size: NA
cdr3_aa: CASSPSSRTNYGYTF
cdr3_nt: TGTGCCAGCAGTCCCAGCTCTCGGACTAACTATGGCTACACCTTC

j_call: TRBJ1-1
d_call: TRBD1
v_call: TRBV27
clone_size: NA
cdr3_aa: CASSLSPGTGAFF
cdr3_nt: TGTGCCAGCAGTTTATCCCCTGGGACAGGGGCTTTCTTT

j_call: TRBJ1-2
d_call: NA
v_call: TRBV6-5
clone_size: NA
cdr3_aa: CASSSTYGYTF
cdr3_nt: TGTGCCAGCAGTTCCACCTATGGCTACACCTTC

j_call: TRBJ1-5
d_call: TRBD1
v_call: TRBV30
clone_size: NA
cdr3_aa: CAWSLGQGARQPQHF
cdr3_nt: TGTGCCTGGAGCCTGGGACAGGGGGCACGACAGCCCCAGCATTTT

j_call: TRBJ1-1
d_call: NA
v_call: TRBV10-3
clone_size: NA
cdr3_aa: CAIRDGNTEAFF
cdr3_nt: TGTGCCATTCGGGACGGGAACACTGAAGCTTTCTTT

j_call: TRBJ2-1
d_call: NA
v_call: TRBV7-6
clone_size: NA
cdr3_aa: CASSLVDDEQFF
cdr3_nt: TGTGCCAGCAGCTTAGTGGACGATGAGCAGTTCTTC

j_call: TRBJ1-1
d_call: NA
v_call: TRBV7-9
clone_size: many
cdr3_aa: CASSLVGQLLNTEAFF
cdr3_nt: TGTGCCAGCAGCTTAGTCGGACAGCTTTTGAACACTGAAGCTTTCTTT

j_call: TRBJ1-5
d_call: NA
v_call: TRBV6-5
clone_size: once
cdr3_aa: CASSYSRGQPQHF
cdr3_nt: TGTGCCAGCAGTTACTCACGGGGACAGCCCCAGCATTTT

j_call: TRBJ2-4
d_call: NA
v_call: TRBV11-2
clone_size: NA
cdr3_aa: CASSAGIENIQYF
cdr3_nt: TGTGCCAGCAGTGCGGGGATAGAAAACATTCAGTACTTC

j_call: TRBJ2-2
d_call: NA
v_call: TRBV13
clone_size: NA
cdr3_aa: CASSINTGELFF
cdr3_nt: TGTGCCAGCAGCATTAACACCGGGGAGCTGTTTTTT

j_call: TRBJ2-7
d_call: NA
v_call: TRBV24-1
clone_size: NA
cdr3_aa: CATSGSAVGGEQYF
cdr3_nt: TGTGCCACCTCCGGTAGCGCGGTGGGAGGCGAGCAGTACTTC

j_call: TRBJ2-5
d_call: TRBD2
v_call: TRBV20-1
clone_size: large
cdr3_aa: CSASSGGAEETQYF
cdr3_nt: TGCAGTGCTAGTAGCGGGGGGGCGGAAGAGACCCAGTACTTC

j_call: TRBJ2-3
d_call: TRBD2
v_call: TRBV6-6
clone_size: once
cdr3_aa: CASNQLAADTQYF
cdr3_nt: TGTGCCAGCAACCAACTAGCGGCAGATACGCAGTATTTT

j_call: TRBJ2-2
d_call: TRBD1
v_call: TRBV3-1/TRBV3-2
clone_size: NA
cdr3_aa: CASSQTGQGITGELFF
cdr3_nt: TGTGCCAGCAGCCAAACGGGACAGGGTATCACCGGGGAGCTGTTTTTT

j_call: TRBJ1-1
d_call: TRBD1
v_call: TRBV7-6
clone_size: NA
cdr3_aa: CASSSNQGVDTEAFF
cdr3_nt: TGTGCCAGCAGTTCAAACCAGGGGGTAGACACTGAAGCTTTCTTT

j_call: TRBJ2-1
d_call: NA
v_call: TRBV5-1
clone_size: NA
cdr3_aa: CASSLPRDVDNEQFF
cdr3_nt: TGCGCCAGCAGCTTGCCCCGGGACGTCGACAATGAGCAGTTCTTC

j_call: TRBJ2-5
d_call: TRBD2
v_call: TRBV19
clone_size: NA
cdr3_aa: CASSTISSGQETQYF
cdr3_nt: TGTGCCAGTAGTACCATTTCTAGCGGACAAGAGACCCAGTACTTC

j_call: TRBJ1-1
d_call: NA
v_call: TRBV6-5
clone_size: once
cdr3_aa: CASSRTMNTEAFF
cdr3_nt: TGTGCCAGCAGCCGTACTATGAACACTGAAGCTTTCTTT

j_call: TRBJ1-2
d_call: NA
v_call: TRBV2
clone_size: NA
cdr3_aa: CASSVQGTNYGYTF
cdr3_nt: TGTGCCAGCAGTGTCCAGGGGACTAACTATGGCTACACCTTC

j_call: TRBJ1-1
d_call: TRBD1
v_call: TRBV11-3
clone_size: NA
cdr3_aa: CASSYGQGSTEAFF
cdr3_nt: TGTGCCAGCAGCTACGGACAGGGTAGCACTGAAGCTTTCTTT